This T cell receptor (beta chain) emerged from a study of T cell repertoires in cytomegalovirus infection. Looking at the study overall: Indications came from public TCR beta signatures; they pointed to CMV infection and to a matching HLA type.

One entry per CDR3 protein results from TCRdb running MiXCR on the reads. The sample shows 200,000 to 300,000 distinct CDR3 sequences, 9.1% of them seen only once. The clonotype was recovered from a human donor in good health (CMV status not recorded). Some clones in this sample may be carry-over from other donors' samples. The specimen was PBMCs.

The CDR3 is CASSQGSRTGEAFF. The DNA for the CDR3 is TGTGCCAGCAGTCAAGGCTCGAGAACAGGTGAAGCTTTCTTT. The chain recombines TRBV12-3 or TRBV12-4 with TRBJ1-1, with D tentatively TRBD1 (5 bases). Trimming took 5 bases from V and 7 from J, leaving 17 bases between them. This CDR3 is built from 14 residues.